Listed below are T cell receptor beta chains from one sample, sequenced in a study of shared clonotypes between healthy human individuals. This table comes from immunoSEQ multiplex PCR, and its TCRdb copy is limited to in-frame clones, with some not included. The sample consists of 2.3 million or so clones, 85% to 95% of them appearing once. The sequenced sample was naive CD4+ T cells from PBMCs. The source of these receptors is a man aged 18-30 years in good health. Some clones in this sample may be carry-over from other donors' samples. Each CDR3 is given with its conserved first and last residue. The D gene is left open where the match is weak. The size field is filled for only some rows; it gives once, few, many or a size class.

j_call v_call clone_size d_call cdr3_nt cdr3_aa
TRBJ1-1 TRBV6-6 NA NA TGTGCCAGCAGAGCCGTCTGGGAAGCTTTCTTT CASRAVWEAFF
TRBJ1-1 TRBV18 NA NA TGTGCCAGCTCACTAACACGGGAGAACACTGAAGCTTTCTTT CASSLTRENTEAFF
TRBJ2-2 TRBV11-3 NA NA TGTGCCAGCAGCTTAGAGATAGGAGGGGAGCTGTTTTTT CASSLEIGGELFF
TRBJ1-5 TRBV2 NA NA TGTGCCAGCAGCGTAGACGGTAGCAATCAGCCCCAGCATTTT CASSVDGSNQPQHF
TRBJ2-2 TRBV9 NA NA TGTGCCAGCAGCGTAAGTGGTCTAGCACCGCGAGGGGAGCTGTTTTTT CASSVSGLAPRGELFF
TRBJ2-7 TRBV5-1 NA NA TGCGCCAGCAGCTTGGGGTCTTCGGGACCAAACTACGAGCAGTACTTC CASSLGSSGPNYEQYF
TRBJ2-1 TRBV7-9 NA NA TGTGCCAGCAGCCCAAATAGCGGCCCGTCCTACAATGAGCAGTTCTTC CASSPNSGPSYNEQFF
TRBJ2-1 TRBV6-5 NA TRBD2 TGTGCCAGCAGTTACTCAGGGCTAGCGGGCAACAATGAGCAGTTCTTC CASSYSGLAGNNEQFF
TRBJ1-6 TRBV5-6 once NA TGTGCCAGCAGACTCCTCGGGGGTAATTCACCCCTCCACTTT CASRLLGGNSPLHF
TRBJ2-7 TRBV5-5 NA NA TGTGCCAGCAGCTCCATTCTTACAGGCCCTATATCCTACGAGCAGTACTTC CASSSILTGPISYEQYF
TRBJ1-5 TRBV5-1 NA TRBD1 TGCGCCAGCAGCTTGGGCGGGACAGGGGATAGCAATCAGCCCCAGCATTTT CASSLGGTGDSNQPQHF
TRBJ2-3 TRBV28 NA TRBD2 TGTGCCAGCAGGCGCGGGGGGGTCGGCACAGATACGCAGTATTTT CASRRGGVGTDTQYF